One T cell receptor (beta chain) is described in this entry. TCR beta sequencing was performed on blood CD8+ and CD4+ T cells. FACS was used to enrich TEMRA cells, whereas the CD8+ and CD4+ T cells were obtained by negative isolation. This sample is drawn from a study of CD8 T cells in Susac syndrome. It was with random hexamers that 0.5 to 1 ug RNA was reverse transcribed. Multiplex PCR with immunoSEQ amplified the TCR beta CDR3 across 54 Vbeta and 13 Jbeta. TCRdb independently ran MiXCR on the immunoSEQ multiplex PCR reads; one entry per CDR3 protein. This table has around 130,000 distinct CDR3 sequences, about 90% appearing once. CDR1 is LGHNA and CDR2 is YSLEER in the germline V gene. The ends lost 4 bases at V and 1 base at J; junction bases unmatched: 7. This CDR3 spans 15 amino acids.

This sequence originates from a human donor with multiple sclerosis. The chain joins TRBV4-3 to TRBJ2-7; the match to TRBD1 covers 7 bases. The sample was CD8+ T cells from PBMCs. The CDR3 reads CASSRGTVPSYEQYF. The DNA of the CDR3 is TGCGCCAGCAGCCGAGGGACAGTTCCGTCCTACGAGCAGTACTTC.